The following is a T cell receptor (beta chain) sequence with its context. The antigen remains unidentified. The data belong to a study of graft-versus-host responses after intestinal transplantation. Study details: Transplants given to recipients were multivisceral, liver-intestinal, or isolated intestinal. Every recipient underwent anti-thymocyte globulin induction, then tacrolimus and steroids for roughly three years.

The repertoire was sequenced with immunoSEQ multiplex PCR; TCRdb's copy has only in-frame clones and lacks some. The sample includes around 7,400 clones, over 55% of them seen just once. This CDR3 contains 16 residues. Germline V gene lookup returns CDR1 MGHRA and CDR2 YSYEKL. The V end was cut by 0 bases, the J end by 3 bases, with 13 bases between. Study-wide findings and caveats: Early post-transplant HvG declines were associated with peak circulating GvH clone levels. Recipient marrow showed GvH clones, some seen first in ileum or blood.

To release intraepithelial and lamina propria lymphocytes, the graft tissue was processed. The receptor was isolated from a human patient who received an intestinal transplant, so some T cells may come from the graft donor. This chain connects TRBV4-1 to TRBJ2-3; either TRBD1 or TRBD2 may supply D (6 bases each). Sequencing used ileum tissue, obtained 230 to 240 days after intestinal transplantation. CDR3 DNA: TGCGCCAGCAGCCAAGAATTGGGGGGCGGGACAGATACGCAGTATTTT. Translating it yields CASSQELGGGTDTQYF.